A selection of T cell receptor beta chains follows, all from one sample in a study of pediatric ulcerative colitis. Assay: immunoSEQ multiplex PCR; the TCRdb copy retains only in-frame clones and omits some. This table has about 35,000 clones, around 80% appearing once. The sequenced sample consisted of gut tissue. All receptors come from a boy younger than 18 with mild ulcerative colitis. The CDR3 runs from the conserved cysteine through the conserved F or W. The listing skips clone size in some rows; elsewhere it reads once, few, many or a size class.

J: TRBJ2-1
size: -
V: TRBV5-1
CDR3: CASSRGGARDNEQFF

J: TRBJ2-7
size: -
V: TRBV5-1
CDR3: CASSLGYEQYF

J: TRBJ2-1
size: -
V: TRBV2
CDR3: CASSESRDIKDYLFYNEQFF

J: TRBJ1-5
size: -
V: TRBV6-6
CDR3: CASSYSSPWDNQPQHF

J: TRBJ1-2
size: few
V: TRBV29-1
CDR3: CSADQGNYGYTF

J: TRBJ1-1
size: once
V: TRBV10-3
CDR3: CAISESRGWTEAFF

J: TRBJ1-6
size: once
V: TRBV6-6
CDR3: CASRAGPRGRNSPLHF

J: TRBJ1-5
size: -
V: TRBV7-8
CDR3: CASSLYRGRLVDQPQHF

J: TRBJ2-7
size: -
V: TRBV2
CDR3: CASSPRGSYEQYF

J: TRBJ1-1
size: once
V: TRBV9
CDR3: CASSVGPGTEAFF

J: TRBJ2-5
size: -
V: TRBV7-9
CDR3: CASSLDGRVATQYF